This passage covers 9 T cell receptor beta chains from one sample sequenced in a study of shared clonotypes between healthy human individuals. TCRdb's table, derived via immunoSEQ multiplex PCR, lists solely in-frame clones and lacks some. The sample lists about 990,000 clones, around 82% occurring once. Sequencing was performed on memory CD4+ T cells from PBMCs. Subset: CD45RA-negative fraction. The receptors originated from a young man in good health. Some clones in this sample may be carry-over from other donors' samples.

This sequence joins TRBV5-1 and TRBJ1-2; D gene unclear. V lost 4 bases and J 6 bases, leaving 16 bases between the germline ends. This CDR3 is built from 14 residues. Looked up from germline, CDR1 is SGHRS and CDR2 is YFSETQ. The CDR3 nucleotides are TGCGCCAGCAGCCCAGAGGGCGGCCAACATGGCTACACCTTC. Protein sequence: CASSPEGGQHGYTF.

The rearrangement links TRBV4-2 to TRBJ1-4; no reliable D call. V was shortened by 5 bases and J by 7 bases, with 11 bases between the two germline ends. The CDR3 consists of 13 residues. Germline-derived CDR1 and CDR2 are LGHNA and YNFKEQ. The CDR3: CASSLSRGEKLFF. CDR3 nucleotides: TGTGCCAGCAGCTTGTCCCGTGGTGAAAAACTGTTTTTT.

The genes are TRBV5-8 and TRBJ2-7, with a weak D call TRBD2 (6 bases). The length of the CDR3 is 13 residues. The germline V gene encodes CDR1 SGHTS and CDR2 YDEGEE. V lost 6 bases and J 7 bases, leaving 17 bases between the germline ends. CDR3 coding DNA: TGTGCCAGCACCCCCCGGAGGGTCGGGGAGCAGTACTTC. This sequence encodes CASTPRRVGEQYF.

This clone was seen a few times. The chain is built from TRBV30 and TRBJ2-1; possible D gene TRBD2, 5 bases. V lost 4 bases, J lost 9 bases, and 13 bases lay in between. CDR1 and CDR2 from the germline V gene are GTSNPN and SVGIG (reference sequence). This CDR3 contains 12 residues. CDR3 protein: CAWTRTRLEQFF. The DNA for the CDR3 is TGTGCCTGGACCCGGACTCGCCTTGAGCAGTTCTTC. Full variable domain (missing parts from reference TRBV30 and TRBJ2-1): SQTIHQWPATLVQPVGSPLSLECTVEGTSNPNLYWYRQAAGRGLQLLFYSVGIGQISSEVPQNLSASRPQDRQFILSSKKLLLSDSGFYLCAWTRTRLEQFFGPGTRLTVL.

A single count supports this clone. The V gene is TRBV19, the J gene TRBJ1-4; TRBD1 might be the D (5 bases). V was cut by 3 bases and J by 8 bases, with 13 bases left in between. This CDR3 comprises 14 residues. Per germline, CDR1 LNHDA and CDR2 SQIVND (reference sequence). The CDR3 DNA follows: TGTGCCAGTAGTATGGGGGAAAGTTCGGAAAAACTGTTTTTT. It encodes CASSMGESSEKLFF. The entire variable domain, with the rest obtained from reference TRBV19 and TRBJ1-4, is as follows: DGGITQSPKYLFRKEGQNVTLSCEQNLNHDAMYWYRQDPGQGLRLIYYSQIVNDFQKGDIAEGYSVSREKKESFPLTVTSAQKNPTAFYLCASSMGESSEKLFFGSGTQLSVL.

With regard to this clone: A much larger clonotype is one base distant, so this may be a read error. The gene calls are TRBV7-8 and TRBJ2-2, with 7 positions matching TRBD1. Trimming at V came to 5 bases and at J to 7 bases, leaving 1 base not matched to a gene. CDR3 length: 12 amino acids. Germline V CDR1 and CDR2: SGHVS, FQNEAQ. CDR3 DNA sequence: TGTGCCAGCAGCCGACAGGGCGGGGAGCTGTTTTTT. Its protein product is CASSRQGGELFF.

This clone was seen only once. V and J are TRBV18 and TRBJ2-7; the D gene could be TRBD1 or TRBD2 (5 bases each). Germline V gives CDR1 KGHSH, CDR2 LQKENI. The V end was cut by 5 bases, the J end by 2 bases, with 13 bases between. The CDR3 totals 14 residues. CDR3 amino acids: CASSSGTATYEQYF. Here the CDR3 DNA reads TGTGCCAGCTCATCCGGGACGGCAACCTACGAGCAGTACTTC.

The chain is built from TRBV9 and TRBJ2-1; TRBD2 matches at 8 bases. The germline gives CDR1 SGDLS, CDR2 YYNGEE. With V trimmed by 0 bases and J by 4 bases, 6 bases remained unmatched. The CDR3 contains 16 residues. The CDR3: CASSVVSSGLYNEQFF. The CDR3 DNA reads as TGTGCCAGCAGCGTAGTGTCTAGCGGGCTTTACAATGAGCAGTTCTTC.

Note on this clone: This may come from a read error, since a much larger clone is one base off. The CDR3 sequence is CASSIYGYTF. DNA of the CDR3: TGTGCCAGCAGCATATATGGCTACACCTTC. This rearrangement joins TRBV6-1 to TRBJ1-2; D is uncertain. CDR1 and CDR2 (germline): MNHNS, SASEGT. This CDR3 is 10 amino acids long. The V end was cut by 6 bases, the J end by 5 bases, with 4 bases between.